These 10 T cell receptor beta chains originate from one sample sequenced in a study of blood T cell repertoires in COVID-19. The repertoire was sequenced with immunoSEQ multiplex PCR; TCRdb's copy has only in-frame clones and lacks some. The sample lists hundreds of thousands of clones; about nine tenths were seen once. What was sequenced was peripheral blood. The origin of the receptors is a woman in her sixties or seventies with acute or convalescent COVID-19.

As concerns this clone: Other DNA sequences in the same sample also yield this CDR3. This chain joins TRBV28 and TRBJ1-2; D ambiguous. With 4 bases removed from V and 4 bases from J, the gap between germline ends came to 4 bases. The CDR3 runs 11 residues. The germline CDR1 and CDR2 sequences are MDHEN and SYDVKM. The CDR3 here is CASSSRYGYTF. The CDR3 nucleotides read TGTGCCAGCAGTTCGCGCTATGGCTACACCTTC.

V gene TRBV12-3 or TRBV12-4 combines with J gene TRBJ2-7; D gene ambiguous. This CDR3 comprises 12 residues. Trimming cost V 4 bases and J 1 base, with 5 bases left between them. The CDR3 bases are TGTGCCAGCAGTTCCGGGTCCTACGAGCAGTACTTC. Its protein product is CASSSGSYEQYF.

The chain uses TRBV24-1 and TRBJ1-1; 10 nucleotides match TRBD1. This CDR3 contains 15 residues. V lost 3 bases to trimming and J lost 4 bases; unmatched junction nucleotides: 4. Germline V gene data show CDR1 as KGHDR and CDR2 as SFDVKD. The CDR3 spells CATSDPGTGVTEAFF. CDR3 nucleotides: TGTGCCACCAGTGATCCCGGGACAGGGGTCACTGAAGCTTTCTTT.

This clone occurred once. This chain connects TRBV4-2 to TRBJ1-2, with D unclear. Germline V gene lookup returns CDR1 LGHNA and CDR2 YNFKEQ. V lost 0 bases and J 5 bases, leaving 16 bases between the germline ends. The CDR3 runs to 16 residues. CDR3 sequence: CASSQDRQATFYGYTF. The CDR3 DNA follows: TGTGCCAGCAGCCAAGATCGGCAGGCAACTTTTTATGGCTACACCTTC.

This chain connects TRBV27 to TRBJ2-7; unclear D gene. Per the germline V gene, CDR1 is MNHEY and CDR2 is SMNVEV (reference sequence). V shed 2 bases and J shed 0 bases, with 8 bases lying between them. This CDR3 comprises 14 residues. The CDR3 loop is CASSLNYFSYEQYF. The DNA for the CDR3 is TGTGCCAGCAGTTTAAACTACTTCTCCTACGAGCAGTACTTC.

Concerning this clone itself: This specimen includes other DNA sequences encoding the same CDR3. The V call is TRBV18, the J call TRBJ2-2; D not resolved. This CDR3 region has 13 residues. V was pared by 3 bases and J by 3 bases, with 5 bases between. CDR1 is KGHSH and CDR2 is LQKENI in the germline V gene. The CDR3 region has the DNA TGTGCCAGCTCACCTACAGACACCGGGGAGCTGTTTTTT. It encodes CASSPTDTGELFF.

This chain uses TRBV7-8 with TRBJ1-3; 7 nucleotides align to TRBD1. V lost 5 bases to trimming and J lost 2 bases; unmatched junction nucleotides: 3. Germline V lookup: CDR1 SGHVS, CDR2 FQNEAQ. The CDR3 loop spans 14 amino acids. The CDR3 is CASSPGTAGNTIYF. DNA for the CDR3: TGTGCCAGCAGCCCGGGGACAGCTGGAAACACCATATATTTT. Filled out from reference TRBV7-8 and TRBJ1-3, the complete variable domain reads GAGVSQSPRYKVAKRGQDVALRCDPISGHVSLFWYQQALGQGPEFLTYFQNEAQLDKSGLPSDRFFAERPEGSVSTLKIQRTQQEDSAVYLCASSPGTAGNTIYFGEGSWLTVV.

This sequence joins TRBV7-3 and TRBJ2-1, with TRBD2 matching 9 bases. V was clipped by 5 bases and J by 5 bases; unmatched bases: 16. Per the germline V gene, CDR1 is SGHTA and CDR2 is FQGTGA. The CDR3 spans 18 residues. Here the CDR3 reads CASSLLPGGSGSNNEQFF. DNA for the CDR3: TGTGCCAGCAGCCTCTTACCCGGGGGTAGCGGGAGCAACAATGAGCAGTTCTTC.

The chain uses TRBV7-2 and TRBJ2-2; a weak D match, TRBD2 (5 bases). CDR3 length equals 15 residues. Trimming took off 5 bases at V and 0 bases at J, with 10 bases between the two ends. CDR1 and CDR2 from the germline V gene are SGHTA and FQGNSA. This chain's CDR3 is CASSNSAANTGELFF. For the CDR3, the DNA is TGTGCCAGCAGCAATAGCGCCGCGAACACCGGGGAGCTGTTTTTT.

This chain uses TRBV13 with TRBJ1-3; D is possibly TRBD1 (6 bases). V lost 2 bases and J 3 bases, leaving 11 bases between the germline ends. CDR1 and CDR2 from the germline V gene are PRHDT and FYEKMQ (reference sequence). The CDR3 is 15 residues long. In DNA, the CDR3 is TGTGCCAGCAGCTTACGGGACAACTATGGAAACACCATATATTTT. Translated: CASSLRDNYGNTIYF.